These 15 T cell receptor beta chains were all obtained from the same sample, sequenced in a study of CD8 T cells in Susac syndrome. Random-hexamer reverse transcription was applied to roughly 0.5 to 1 ug RNA. One entry per CDR3 protein results from TCRdb running MiXCR on the immunoSEQ multiplex PCR reads. The sample includes 110,000 or so distinct CDR3 sequences, about nine tenths of them seen just once. The sequencing input was CD4+ T cells from PBMCs. These TCRs come from a human donor in good health.

This clonotype was seen once. Relative to the germline gene, one junction end is altered; a read error may explain this. V is TRBV9 and J is TRBJ1-1; perhaps TRBD1 as D (5 bases). The CDR3 sequence is 17 residues long. Looked up from germline, CDR1 is SGDLS and CDR2 is YYNGEE. The CDR3 region is CASSVVLEGHQNTETFF. CDR3 bases: TGTGCCAGCAGCGTAGTCCTGGAGGGGCATCAGAACACTGAAACTTTCTTT.

The chain carries TRBV13 and TRBJ1-1; D is perhaps TRBD1 (5 bases). Per germline, CDR1 PRHDT and CDR2 FYEKMQ (reference sequence). V was clipped by 2 bases and J by 6 bases, with 13 bases between them. This CDR3 is built from 14 residues. The CDR3 spells CASSLSGAFPEAFF. CDR3 DNA sequence: TGTGCCAGCAGCTTATCCGGGGCGTTCCCTGAAGCTTTCTTT.

This chain uses TRBV6-2 or TRBV6-3 with TRBJ1-2; D might be TRBD1 (5 bases). This CDR3 has 14 residues. Germline V gene data show CDR1 as MNHEY and CDR2 as SVGEGT. V was pared by 2 bases and J by 3 bases, with 10 bases between. The CDR3 region is CASSYAGAHYGYTF. In nucleotides, the CDR3 is TGTGCCAGCAGTTACGCCGGGGCCCACTATGGCTACACCTTC.

The chain couples TRBV12-3 or TRBV12-4 to TRBJ2-6; a possible D gene is TRBD1 (7 bases). Trimming took off 3 bases at V and 4 bases at J, with 22 bases between the two ends. The CDR3 has 19 residues. CDR3 sequence reads: CASSFKQGTFRGGANVLTF. The CDR3 region has the DNA TGTGCCAGCAGTTTCAAACAGGGGACTTTTAGAGGAGGGGCCAACGTCCTGACTTTC.

The sample holds one count of this clonotype. CDR3 sequence reads: CASSFRQGTEAFF. CDR3 nucleotides: TGTGCCAGCAGCTTCCGACAGGGCACTGAAGCTTTCTTT. The J gene is TRBJ1-1, the V gene TRBV7-2; TRBD1 matches at 7 bases. V shed 3 bases, J shed 4 bases, and the junction held 2 bases outside the gene matches. Germline CDR1 reads SGHTA; CDR2 reads FQGNSA. This CDR3 is 13 amino acids long.

J is TRBJ1-5 and V is TRBV7-2, with D possibly matching TRBD1 (6 bases). CDR1 is SGHTA and CDR2 is FQGNSA in the germline V gene. CDR3 length: 15 amino acids. V gave up 5 bases and J gave up 4 bases, with 15 bases separating them. CDR3 residues: CASSPSGDTNQPQHF. The CDR3 DNA follows: TGTGCCAGCAGCCCATCGGGGGACACAAATCAGCCCCAGCATTTT.

V usage is TRBV10-3 and J usage is TRBJ1-2; maybe TRBD1 (6 bases). The length of the CDR3 is 16 residues. CDR1 and CDR2 from the germline V gene are ENHRY and SYGVKD. The V and J ends lost 6 bases and 1 base respectively, with 18 bases between them. For the CDR3, the DNA is TGTGCCATCAGATTGGCTACAGGGTCTCTTAACTATGGCTACACCTTC. Amino acid sequence: CAIRLATGSLNYGYTF.

The chain recombines TRBV3-1 with TRBJ2-7; D is unresolved. This CDR3 comprises 14 residues. The germline V gene encodes CDR1 LGHDT and CDR2 YNNKEL (reference sequence). V lost 0 bases and J lost 5, with 11 bases in between. The CDR3 loop reads CASSQEVTWNEQYF. The DNA of the CDR3 is TGTGCCAGCAGCCAAGAGGTGACTTGGAACGAGCAGTACTTC.

The genes are TRBV2 and TRBJ2-2, with TRBD2 identical over 7 bases. J lost 8 bases, V lost 11 bases, and 20 bases had no gene match. Germline CDR1 and CDR2: SNHLY and FYNNEI. This CDR3 has 16 residues. The CDR3, as DNA: TGTGCCTCAGCGGGACGCGGACACCCCAACGCGGGGGAGCTGTTTTTT. Translating gives CASAGRGHPNAGELFF.

V and J are TRBV7-3 and TRBJ2-5; 10 bases map to TRBD2. CDR3 length: 15 amino acids. J lost 4 bases, V lost 5 bases, and 7 bases had no gene match. Germline values: CDR1 SGHTA, CDR2 FQGTGA. The CDR3 region is CASSPSGGVLETQYF. The CDR3 DNA is TGTGCCAGCAGCCCGAGCGGGGGGGTCCTAGAGACCCAGTACTTC.

The gene calls are TRBV20-1 and TRBJ2-3; 11 bases align to TRBD2. V lost 2 bases to trimming and J lost 6 bases; unmatched junction nucleotides: 7. CDR1 is DFQATT, CDR2 SNEGSKA, per germline (reference sequence). The CDR3 has 15 amino acids. The CDR3 reads CSARRTSGSIDTQYF. The CDR3 DNA reads TGCAGTGCTAGACGGACTAGCGGGTCCATTGATACGCAGTATTTT.

V gene TRBV2 combines with J gene TRBJ2-6, with D perhaps matching TRBD1 or TRBD2 (7 bases each). Trimming took off 9 bases at V and 0 bases at J, with 24 bases between the two ends. The CDR3 covers 19 residues. Germline values: CDR1 SNHLY, CDR2 FYNNEI. CDR3 amino acids: CARRGGSGTAPSGANVLTF. The CDR3 coding sequence is TGTGCCAGAAGGGGGGGGTCGGGGACAGCCCCCTCTGGGGCCAACGTCCTGACTTTC.

The chain employs TRBV20-1 and TRBJ2-2; 7 bases match TRBD1. CDR3 length: 13 residues. CDR1 DFQATT and CDR2 SNEGSKA come from the germline V gene (reference sequence). J gave up 1 base and V 6 bases, and 2 bases lay outside the gene matches. This CDR3 is CSARQGNTGELFF. Written as DNA, the CDR3 is TGCAGTGCCCGACAGGGGAACACCGGGGAGCTGTTTTTT.

V is TRBV6-2 or TRBV6-3 and J is TRBJ1-2, with TRBD1 matching 10 bases. Germline V gene lookup returns CDR1 MNHEY and CDR2 SVGEGT. J was trimmed by 5 bases and V by 2 bases; bases with no gene match: 5. The CDR3 spans 15 residues. Written as DNA, the CDR3 is TGTGCCAGCAGTTACGGAGGGACAGGGGAATATGGCTACACCTTC. Residues: CASSYGGTGEYGYTF.

In DNA form, the CDR3 reads TGTGCCAGCAGCCCCCTAGCGGGAGAGCAGTTCTTC. It encodes CASSPLAGEQFF. This chain connects TRBV7-8 to TRBJ2-1; 9 bases align to TRBD2. This CDR3 comprises 12 residues. J was trimmed by 10 bases and V by 5 bases; bases with no gene match: 3. Germline CDR1 and CDR2: SGHVS and FQNEAQ.